The present TCR beta chain was sequenced within a study of blood T cell repertoires in COVID-19. Overall study: Donors in the United States, Italy and Spain gave samples during acute or convalescent COVID-19.

Authors' methods: Scientists estimated how many nucleated cells there were by amplifying reference gene primers. TCRdb keeps only in-frame clones here, not all; method: immunoSEQ multiplex PCR. V and J calls and clone size are given by that table; D and trimming were obtained from the DNA. Of about 100,000 clones listed, 85% are singletons. The CDR3 consists of 14 residues. V shed 6 bases and J 7 bases; nucleotides not matched to a gene: 8. Germline CDR1 MDHEN, CDR2 SYDVKM. This TCR was recovered from a woman aged 70-85 years with active or convalescent COVID-19. The sample was peripheral blood. V is TRBV28 and J is TRBJ1-5; 8 nucleotides line up with TRBD1. The CDR3 region is CASRSDRGQQPQHF. The CDR3 DNA follows: TGTGCCAGCAGATCTGACAGGGGCCAACAGCCCCAGCATTTT.